Below are 6 T cell receptor beta chains sequenced from a single sample in a study of vaccination effects on CD4 cells after COVID-19. TCRdb keeps only in-frame clones here, not all; method: immunoSEQ multiplex PCR. The sample has approximately 74,000 clones, approximately 73% seen once. Their specific antigens are unknown. With more than nine days of culture completed, CD4+ T cells were isolated. Vaccine administered to participants consisted of two doses of either BNT162b2 or mRNA-1273. Material: CD4+ T cells from PBMCs cultured without peptide, obtained after COVID-19 vaccination. The receptors derive from a human donor who received a COVID-19 vaccine.

This chain connects TRBV28 to TRBJ1-6; D call uncertain. Germline CDR1 reads MDHEN; CDR2 reads SYDVKM. V lost 7 bases and J 2 bases, leaving 12 bases between the germline ends. There are 15 residues in the CDR3. CDR3 sequence: CASIRQGPYNSPLHF. The CDR3 DNA is TGTGCCAGCATTAGGCAAGGTCCCTATAATTCACCCCTCCACTTT.

The chain combines TRBV2 with TRBJ2-5; D gene uncertain. CDR3 length equals 15 residues. Deletions cut 1 base from V and 5 bases from J, with 14 bases between. Germline V gene sequence: CDR1 SNHLY, CDR2 FYNNEI. The CDR3 DNA is TGTGCCAGCAGTGAAGTTTTGGGTCAACGGGAGACCCAGTACTTC. It yields the protein CASSEVLGQRETQYF.

The rearrangement links TRBV18 to TRBJ2-5, with D possibly being TRBD2 (7 bases). This CDR3 comprises 15 residues. CDR1 is KGHSH, CDR2 LQKENI, per germline. The V end lost 3 bases, the J end lost 0 bases, and 11 bases lay between the germline ends. The CDR3 nucleotides read TGTGCCAGCTCACCGGGCGGGGGCCACCAAGAGACCCAGTACTTC. Amino acid sequence: CASSPGGGHQETQYF.

V usage is TRBV24-1 and J usage is TRBJ2-3; D ambiguous. Trimming took 9 bases from V and 0 from J, leaving 9 bases between them. Looked up from germline, CDR1 is KGHDR and CDR2 is SFDVKD. The CDR3 is 13 residues long. Written as DNA, the CDR3 is TGTGCCACCCGATCCACTAGCACAGATACGCAGTATTTT. Translated, it gives CATRSTSTDTQYF.

The chain combines TRBV10-1 with TRBJ1-3, with D unclear. The CDR3 consists of 14 residues. The germline V gene has CDR1 WNHNN and CDR2 SYGVQD (reference sequence). The germline V and J ends were trimmed by 7 bases and 2 bases, with 12 bases remaining between them. CDR3 in DNA: TGCGCCAGCATGCCGGTGTCCACTGGAAACACCATATATTTT. Translating it yields CASMPVSTGNTIYF.

This clone has only a few counts. This rearrangement joins TRBV28 to TRBJ1-2, with unresolved D. The CDR3 sequence is 11 residues long. Between the trimmed V and J ends, which lost 5 bases and 5 bases, there was a span of 6 bases. The V gene's germline CDR1 is MDHEN and CDR2 SYDVKM. Written as DNA, the CDR3 is TGTGCCAGCAGTCCCCAATATGGCTACACCTTC. This gives the protein CASSPQYGYTF.